A selection of T cell receptor beta chains follows, all from one sample in a study of blood T cells in healthy people across ages. From the 5' RACE reads, TCRdb called clonotypes with MiXCR, one entry per CDR3 protein. The data contain approximately 1,000,000 distinct CDR3 sequences, around two fifths of them singletons. Sequencing was done on a sample of blood. The receptors here all came from a young man in good health. Both conserved end residues are part of each CDR3. The order of the fields is D gene, J gene, V gene, clone size, CDR3 DNA, CDR3 protein. The D gene is left open where the match is weak. Not all rows give a size; the values are once, few, many and, for expanded clones, a class.

D: .
J: TRBJ2-3
V: TRBV4-3
size: .
DNA: TGCGCCAGCAGCCCCCGCCTGACTTTCATGAATACGCAGTATTTT
CDR3: CASSPRLTFMNTQYF

D: .
J: TRBJ2-6
V: TRBV7-9
size: .
DNA: TGTGCCAGCAGCTTCATCCCTTTCTCTGGGGCCAACGTCCTGACTTTC
CDR3: CASSFIPFSGANVLTF

D: TRBD2
J: TRBJ2-3
V: TRBV7-9
size: .
DNA: TGTGCCAGCAGCTTAAGGGCTAGCGGGGACACAGATACGCAGTATTTT
CDR3: CASSLRASGDTDTQYF

D: TRBD1
J: TRBJ1-2
V: TRBV24-1
size: .
DNA: TGTGCCACCAGTGATGGACAGGCGAACTATGGCTACACCTTC
CDR3: CATSDGQANYGYTF

D: .
J: TRBJ2-7
V: TRBV4-2
size: few
DNA: TGTGCCAGCAGCCAAGATAGGTCCTTAAGCTCCTACAATGAGCAGTACTTC
CDR3: CASSQDRSLSSYNEQYF

D: TRBD2
J: TRBJ2-1
V: TRBV4-1
size: .
DNA: TGCGCCAGCAGCCAGCTGGGGGGGGACTACAATGAGCAGTTCTTC
CDR3: CASSQLGGDYNEQFF

D: .
J: TRBJ1-5
V: TRBV6-6
size: few
DNA: TGTGCCAGCAGTGGAAGAAAAAATCAGCCCCAGCATTTT
CDR3: CASSGRKNQPQHF

D: .
J: TRBJ2-6
V: TRBV29-1
size: .
DNA: TGCAGCGTTGAGGTCATGGACTCTGGGGCCAACGTCCTGACTTTC
CDR3: CSVEVMDSGANVLTF

D: .
J: TRBJ1-1
V: TRBV7-9
size: .
DNA: TGTGCCAGCAGCCCCCCATCCCGGGACACCGGTGAAGCTTTCTTT
CDR3: CASSPPSRDTGEAFF

D: .
J: TRBJ1-2
V: TRBV2
size: few
DNA: TGTGCCAGCAAAGCGGAGGGCAACTATGGCTACACCTTC
CDR3: CASKAEGNYGYTF

D: .
J: TRBJ2-1
V: TRBV20-1
size: few
DNA: TGCAGTGCCAACCTTTACAGTGAGCAGTTCTTC
CDR3: CSANLYSEQFF

D: .
J: TRBJ1-1
V: TRBV5-1
size: .
DNA: TGCGCCAGCAGCGTATTTCTGGCCAACACCGAAGCTTTCTTT
CDR3: CASSVFLANTEAFF